The 6 T cell receptor beta chains reported below all come from one sample, sequenced in a study of T cell repertoires in cytomegalovirus infection. Antigens of these TCRs are unknown. TCRdb redid the calling of the reads with MiXCR, one entry per CDR3 protein. The data hold about a million distinct CDR3 sequences, with 31% observed a single time. The sample was cultured CD8+ T cells from PBMCs, taken from culture after CMV antigen stimulation. These receptor sequences come from a human donor in good health (CMV status not recorded). Some clones in this sample may be carry-over from other donors' samples.

A few counts support this clonotype. V is TRBV6-6 and J is TRBJ2-3, with D perhaps TRBD1 (6 bases). The CDR3 contains 15 residues. Germline CDR1 and CDR2: MNHNY and SVGAGI (reference sequence). Trimming cost V 4 bases and J 2 bases, with 13 bases left between them. The CDR3 spells CASSWLDSVTDTQYF. DNA for the CDR3: TGTGCCAGCAGTTGGCTGGACAGTGTCACAGATACGCAGTATTTT.

V and J are TRBV6-1 and TRBJ2-7; 10 nucleotides match TRBD1. This CDR3 spans 15 amino acids. The germline CDR1 and CDR2 sequences are MNHNS and SASEGT. V shed 2 bases and J 3 bases; nucleotides not matched to a gene: 4. Here the CDR3 reads CASSEIGDRGYEQYF. CDR3 nucleotide sequence: TGTGCCAGCAGTGAAATCGGGGACAGGGGCTACGAGCAGTACTTC.

The CDR3 DNA sequence: TGTGCCACCAGTGCCAAGGACAGGGGCTATGAGCAGTTCTTC. It translates to CATSAKDRGYEQFF. The chain combines TRBV24-1 with TRBJ2-1; 9 bases match TRBD1. Losses at the gene ends were 5 bases for V and 8 bases for J; bases not matched to a gene: 6. CDR1 is KGHDR and CDR2 is SFDVKD in the germline V gene. This CDR3 spans 14 amino acids.

This clonotype has a count of ten or more. The J gene is TRBJ2-7, the V gene TRBV7-8; D is possibly TRBD2 (6 bases). CDR1 SGHVS and CDR2 FQNEAQ come from the germline V gene. V was trimmed by 5 bases and J by 5 bases, leaving 19 bases between them. CDR3 length equals 15 residues. The DNA of the CDR3 is TGTGCCAGCAGCCTTCGGACTGGGGGGTCCCACGAGCAGTACGTC. Translation gives CASSLRTGGSHEQYV.

This clonotype appeared a few times. V is TRBV6-2 or TRBV6-3 and J is TRBJ1-1, with 7 bases aligning to TRBD1. The CDR3 extends over 15 amino acids. Germline lookup yields CDR1 MNHEY and CDR2 SVGEGT. V was pared by 6 bases and J by 4 bases, with 11 bases of the junction left unmatched. The CDR3 is CASSQGDWRITEAFF. In nucleotides, the CDR3 is TGTGCCAGCAGCCAGGGGGACTGGCGAATCACTGAAGCTTTCTTT.

A few counts support this clonotype. The rearrangement links TRBV20-1 to TRBJ2-7; D not certain. V was trimmed by 2 bases and J by 0 bases, leaving 14 bases between them. CDR1 and CDR2 from the germline V gene are DFQATT and SNEGSKA (reference sequence). The CDR3 has 15 amino acids. CDR3 coding DNA: TGCAGTGCTAGACGAGGACGGACGTCCTCCTACGAGCAGTACTTC. It is translated as CSARRGRTSSYEQYF.